The TCR beta chain described here comes from a study of T cell changes during pregnancy in multiple sclerosis. Trimming cost V 1 base and J 9 bases, with 12 bases left between them. Germline V CDR1 and CDR2: SNHLY, FYNNEI. There are 13 residues in the CDR3. Sequenced by immunoSEQ multiplex PCR; TCRdb stores in-frame clones only, minus some. This table has fewer than 12,000 clones, 85% to 90% appearing once. The clonotype was recovered from a female donor in good health, enrolled as a control in a pregnancy study. The chain employs TRBV2 and TRBJ1-2; D may be TRBD1 (5 bases). This specimen consisted of CD8+ T cells from peripheral blood mononuclear cells, obtained in the first trimester of pregnancy. In DNA, the CDR3 is TGTGCCAGCAGTGAAGAGACACAGGCCCGCTACACCTTC. Translated: CASSEETQARYTF.